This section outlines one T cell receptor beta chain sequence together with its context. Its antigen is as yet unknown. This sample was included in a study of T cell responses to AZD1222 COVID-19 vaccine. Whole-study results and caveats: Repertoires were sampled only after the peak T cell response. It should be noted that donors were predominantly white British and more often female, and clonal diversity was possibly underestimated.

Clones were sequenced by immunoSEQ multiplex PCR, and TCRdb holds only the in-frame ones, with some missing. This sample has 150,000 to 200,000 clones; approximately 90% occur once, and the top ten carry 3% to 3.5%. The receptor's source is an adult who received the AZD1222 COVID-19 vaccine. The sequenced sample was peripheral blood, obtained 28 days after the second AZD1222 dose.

The CDR3 region is CASSSGQAISYEQYF. In DNA, the CDR3 is TGTGCCAGCAGCTCAGGACAGGCGATCTCCTACGAGCAGTACTTC. V and J are TRBV5-5 and TRBJ2-7, with 7 positions matching TRBD1. J was trimmed by 0 bases and V by 3 bases; bases with no gene match: 6. Germline assignment: CDR1 SGHKS and CDR2 YYEKEE (reference sequence). The CDR3 has 15 residues.